This T cell receptor (beta chain) came from a study of blood T cell repertoires in COVID-19. Across the study: The analysed material was cDNA or gDNA that came from T cells, B-cell-depleted T cells, or PBMCs.

Germline CDR1 and CDR2: MNHNS and SASEGT. This CDR3 has 20 amino acids. Trimming shortened V by 4 bases and J by 0 bases, and 25 bases separated the two germline ends. This clone was observed once. Under the authors' procedure: Amplification from reference gene primers served as the basis for estimated nucleated cell counts. The method was immunoSEQ multiplex PCR; TCRdb's version includes in-frame clones alone and lacks a portion of them. V and J calls and clone size are copied from that table; D and trimming were computed from the DNA. The table has about 100,000 clones, 70% to 90% seen once; the top ten hold over 1.5%.

Sequences were obtained from peripheral blood. The genes are TRBV6-1 and TRBJ2-1; TRBD2 is a possible D gene (6 bases). The sequence was obtained from an older man with acute or convalescent COVID-19. CDR3 nucleotides: TGTGCCAGCAGTGCATCTAGAGGGTCAGGAGGGCCCTCCTCCTACAATGAGCAGTTCTTC. This codes for CASSASRGSGGPSSYNEQFF.